This T cell receptor beta chain emerged from a study of human T cells and chemical hapten exposure. Per germline, CDR1 MNHEY and CDR2 SMNVEV (reference sequence). The ends were cut back, 1 base at V and 10 bases at J, with 11 bases in the middle. The CDR3 is made up of 14 amino acids. Noted time point: pre-sensitization, week 0. The treatment here: therapeutic diphenylcyclopropenone sensitization with weekly scalp DPC. MiXCR was run by TCRdb on the RACE reads, yielding one entry per CDR3 protein. The table has some 330,000 distinct CDR3 sequences, 4.5% to 7% seen once. Sample: whole blood, taken in connection with sensitization to the hapten diphenylcyclopropenone (DPC). The rearrangement joins TRBV27 to TRBJ1-6; no definite D call. The clonotype originates from a woman in her late teens or twenties with alopecia areata. Some clones in this sample may be carry-over from other donors' samples. CDR3 sequence reads: CASSLLMVRSPLHF. CDR3 bases: TGTGCCAGCAGTTTATTAATGGTTAGGTCACCCCTCCACTTT.